This TCR beta chain appears in the sequencing data of a study of blood T cell repertoires in COVID-19. Data came from immunoSEQ multiplex PCR; TCRdb stores just in-frame clones and leaves some out. There are tens of thousands of clones in the sample; about 83% occur only once, and around 15% lies in the top ten. The TCR originated in a human donor in a cohort sampled during active COVID-19. Sequenced input: peripheral blood.

CDR3 sequence: CASSPRDRFYEQYF. The CDR3 DNA sequence: TGTGCCAGCAGCCCTCGGGACAGGTTCTACGAGCAGTACTTC. The chain links TRBV13 to TRBJ2-7, with 8 bases identical to TRBD1. The CDR3 is 14 amino acids. V was pared by 5 bases and J by 3 bases, with 6 bases of the junction left unmatched. Looked up from germline, CDR1 is PRHDT and CDR2 is FYEKMQ (reference sequence).